This T cell receptor beta chain was documented in a study of CD8+ T cells in alopecia areata. Background on the study: Treated individuals took tofacitinib by mouth, 5 to 10 mg twice daily. Study results and limitations: Tofacitinib significantly brought down scalp clonality and expanded CD8+ clones among top 100. Many expanded lesional clones persisted in scalp and blood during tofacitinib.

Only a few counts were recorded for this clone. Its antigen remains unidentified. RNA was isolated and reverse transcribed to cDNA, the sequencing template. Sequenced by immunoSEQ multiplex PCR; TCRdb stores in-frame clones only, minus some. The repertoire holds 150,000 to 250,000 clones, roughly three fifths seen once, with around 3.2% in the top ten. CDR1 and CDR2 from the germline V gene are MNHEY and SVGAGI. This CDR3 comprises 12 residues. Trimming stripped 2 bases from V and 9 bases from J, with 8 bases between. Treatment reported: oral pan-JAK inhibitor, 5-10 mg twice daily. It was from alopecia areata patients that lesional scalp punch biopsies and peripheral blood were collected.

This sequence was found in a human donor with alopecia areata. This specimen consisted of CD4+ T cells sorted from blood, obtained at week 4, from a patient treated with tofacitinib. V gene TRBV6-5 combines with J gene TRBJ2-1; possible D gene TRBD2, 6 bases. As DNA, the CDR3 is TGTGCCAGCAGTTACAGGGGAGGTGAGCAGTTCTTC. Protein: CASSYRGGEQFF.